Listed below are T cell receptor beta chains from one sample, sequenced in a study of identical twins. Each CDR3 protein is one row after TCRdb ran MiXCR on the 5' RACE reads. The sample carries more than 400,000 distinct CDR3 sequences, approximately 16% recorded once. These same records also appear under a second study, on yellow fever vaccine responses in identical twins.

The sequenced material came from CD4+ T cells sorted from blood. The receptor set was obtained from a woman between 18 and 30 years old in good health. Each CDR3 is given with its conserved first and last residue. The order of the fields is clone size, V gene, D gene, J gene, CDR3 DNA, CDR3 protein. A D gene is named only where the DNA matches it firmly. Where a row states a size, it is once, few, many or the class of an expanded clone; other rows omit it.

clone size: few
V gene: TRBV14
D gene: -
J gene: TRBJ2-1
CDR3 DNA: TGTGCCAGCAGCGTGACACCGGTTAGCAATGAGCAGTTCTTC
CDR3 protein: CASSVTPVSNEQFF

clone size: few
V gene: TRBV27
D gene: TRBD1
J gene: TRBJ1-4
CDR3 DNA: TGTGCCAGCAGTTTACGGGGGACAGGGGAAAAACTGTTTTTT
CDR3 protein: CASSLRGTGEKLFF

clone size: -
V gene: TRBV7-9
D gene: -
J gene: TRBJ2-2
CDR3 DNA: TGTGCCAGCAGCTTATCCCCGGGCCCGCTGGGCACCGGGGAGCTGTTTTTT
CDR3 protein: CASSLSPGPLGTGELFF

clone size: many
V gene: TRBV5-1
D gene: -
J gene: TRBJ2-1
CDR3 DNA: TGCGCCAGCAGCCCCCAAGGGTTCCAGGAAACGAATGAGCAGTTCTTC
CDR3 protein: CASSPQGFQETNEQFF

clone size: -
V gene: TRBV7-6
D gene: -
J gene: TRBJ2-3
CDR3 DNA: TGTGCCAGCAGCGGGCCTCCAGGGGGGGGGGCAGATACGCAGTATTTT
CDR3 protein: CASSGPPGGGADTQYF

clone size: many
V gene: TRBV5-1
D gene: TRBD1
J gene: TRBJ2-7
CDR3 DNA: TGCGCCAGCAGCTTGGGACAGGGGTGGAGCGAGCAGTACTTC
CDR3 protein: CASSLGQGWSEQYF

clone size: -
V gene: TRBV7-8
D gene: -
J gene: TRBJ2-7
CDR3 DNA: TGTGCCAGCAGCTACAATTTCGAGCAGTACTTC
CDR3 protein: CASSYNFEQYF

clone size: many
V gene: TRBV20-1
D gene: -
J gene: TRBJ2-4
CDR3 DNA: TGCAGTGCTAGAGATCTTGTTAGCTTAGGGGCCAAAAACATTCAGTACTTC
CDR3 protein: CSARDLVSLGAKNIQYF

clone size: -
V gene: TRBV5-1
D gene: TRBD2
J gene: TRBJ2-1
CDR3 DNA: TGCGCCAGCAGCTTGTGGACTAGTCACAAAGATGAGCAGTTCTTC
CDR3 protein: CASSLWTSHKDEQFF

clone size: once
V gene: TRBV3-1
D gene: -
J gene: TRBJ2-3
CDR3 DNA: TGTGCCAGCAGCCAAGATCGGCTAATTTCGGCGCAGTATTTT
CDR3 protein: CASSQDRLISAQYF

clone size: -
V gene: TRBV18
D gene: -
J gene: TRBJ1-1
CDR3 DNA: TGTGCCAGCTCACCACCTACCCTTTTCCGGACCACTGAAGCTTTCTTT
CDR3 protein: CASSPPTLFRTTEAFF

clone size: -
V gene: TRBV3-1
D gene: -
J gene: TRBJ1-6
CDR3 DNA: TGTGCCAGCAGCCCAAGAGTTTATAATTCACCCCTCCACTTT
CDR3 protein: CASSPRVYNSPLHF

clone size: few
V gene: TRBV20-1
D gene: -
J gene: TRBJ2-1
CDR3 DNA: TGCCAGGATTTACAGGGGAGGGCCTACAATGAGCAGTTCTTC
CDR3 protein: CQDLQGRAYNEQFF

clone size: -
V gene: TRBV3-1
D gene: -
J gene: TRBJ1-1
CDR3 DNA: TGTGCCAGCAGACCAGGGGTTTTCATGAACACTGAAGCTTTCTTT
CDR3 protein: CASRPGVFMNTEAFF

clone size: -
V gene: TRBV20-1
D gene: TRBD1
J gene: TRBJ1-2
CDR3 DNA: TGCAGTGCTAGGACCCTGGGACAGGGAGGGTATGGCTACACCTTC
CDR3 protein: CSARTLGQGGYGYTF

clone size: few
V gene: TRBV4-1
D gene: -
J gene: TRBJ2-2
CDR3 DNA: TGCGCCAGCAGCCAAAAGCCACCGGGAGTCGAGAACACCGGGGAGCTGTTTTTT
CDR3 protein: CASSQKPPGVENTGELFF

clone size: few
V gene: TRBV2
D gene: -
J gene: TRBJ1-1
CDR3 DNA: TGTGCCAGCAGCCTACAGCTGAGCACTGAAGCTTTCTTT
CDR3 protein: CASSLQLSTEAFF

clone size: -
V gene: TRBV27
D gene: TRBD2
J gene: TRBJ2-5
CDR3 DNA: TGTGCCACGCGACTAGCGGGGGGAGAGACCCAGTACTTC
CDR3 protein: CATRLAGGETQYF

clone size: -
V gene: TRBV4-1
D gene: -
J gene: TRBJ2-3
CDR3 DNA: TGCGCCAGCAGCCAAGCCGGAAGACGGTGGGAGGTAGATACGCAGTATTTT
CDR3 protein: CASSQAGRRWEVDTQYF

clone size: -
V gene: TRBV5-1
D gene: TRBD1
J gene: TRBJ2-2
CDR3 DNA: TGCGCCAGCTACGGACAGGCGAACACCGGGGAGCTGTTTTTT
CDR3 protein: CASYGQANTGELFF

clone size: few
V gene: TRBV10-3
D gene: TRBD1
J gene: TRBJ2-3
CDR3 DNA: TGTGCCATCAGTAACCCCGGGACAGGGAGCACAGATACGCAGTATTTT
CDR3 protein: CAISNPGTGSTDTQYF

clone size: -
V gene: TRBV4-1
D gene: TRBD2
J gene: TRBJ2-7
CDR3 DNA: TGCGCCAGCAGCCGCGGGACTAGCGGACGATACGAGCAGTACTTC
CDR3 protein: CASSRGTSGRYEQYF

clone size: -
V gene: TRBV20-1
D gene: TRBD1
J gene: TRBJ2-5
CDR3 DNA: TGCAGTGCTTTCCGACAGGGGATAGAGACCCAGTACTTC
CDR3 protein: CSAFRQGIETQYF

clone size: -
V gene: TRBV4-2
D gene: TRBD2
J gene: TRBJ2-5
CDR3 DNA: TGTGCCAGCAGCCCGGGACTAGCGGGAGGTCCACAAGAGACCCAGTACTTC
CDR3 protein: CASSPGLAGGPQETQYF

clone size: few
V gene: TRBV5-1
D gene: TRBD1
J gene: TRBJ2-5
CDR3 DNA: TGCGCCAGCAGCTTGGACGGACAGGACCAAGAGACCCAGTACTTC
CDR3 protein: CASSLDGQDQETQYF

clone size: -
V gene: TRBV20-1
D gene: TRBD2
J gene: TRBJ2-2
CDR3 DNA: TGCAGTGCTAGAGAGGGCAGCGGGAGGGTCACCGGGGAGCTGTTTTTT
CDR3 protein: CSAREGSGRVTGELFF

clone size: few
V gene: TRBV15
D gene: TRBD1
J gene: TRBJ2-1
CDR3 DNA: TGTGCCACCAGAGAAAGGACAGGGCGGCAGTTCTTC
CDR3 protein: CATRERTGRQFF

clone size: -
V gene: TRBV28
D gene: -
J gene: TRBJ1-5
CDR3 DNA: TGTGCCAGCAGTTTATCCGGCCGGGTAAATCAGCCCCAGCATTTT
CDR3 protein: CASSLSGRVNQPQHF

clone size: -
V gene: TRBV5-1
D gene: TRBD2
J gene: TRBJ2-7
CDR3 DNA: TGCGCCAGCAGCACCCAACCCGGGACTAGGCTCTACGAGCAGTACTTC
CDR3 protein: CASSTQPGTRLYEQYF

clone size: -
V gene: TRBV25-1
D gene: -
J gene: TRBJ1-3
CDR3 DNA: TGTGCCCCTGGGGCCATATATTTT
CDR3 protein: CAPGAIYF

clone size: few
V gene: TRBV24-1
D gene: -
J gene: TRBJ2-2
CDR3 DNA: TGTGCCACCAGTGACACCCCCGGCCAGGCGGGCCCCGGGGAGCTGTTTTTT
CDR3 protein: CATSDTPGQAGPGELFF